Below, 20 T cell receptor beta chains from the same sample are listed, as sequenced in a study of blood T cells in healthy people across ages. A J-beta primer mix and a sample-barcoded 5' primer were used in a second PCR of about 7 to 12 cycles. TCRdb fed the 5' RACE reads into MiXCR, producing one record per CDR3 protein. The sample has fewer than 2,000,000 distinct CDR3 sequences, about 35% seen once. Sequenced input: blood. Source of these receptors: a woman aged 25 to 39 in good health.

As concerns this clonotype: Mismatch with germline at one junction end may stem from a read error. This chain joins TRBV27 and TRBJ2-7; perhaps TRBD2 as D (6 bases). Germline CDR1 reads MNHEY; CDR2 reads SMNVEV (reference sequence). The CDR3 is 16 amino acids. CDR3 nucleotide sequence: TGTGCCAGCAGTTTCCGGGACTCAATTGCCGGCTACGAGCGGTACTTC. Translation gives CASSFRDSIAGYERYF.

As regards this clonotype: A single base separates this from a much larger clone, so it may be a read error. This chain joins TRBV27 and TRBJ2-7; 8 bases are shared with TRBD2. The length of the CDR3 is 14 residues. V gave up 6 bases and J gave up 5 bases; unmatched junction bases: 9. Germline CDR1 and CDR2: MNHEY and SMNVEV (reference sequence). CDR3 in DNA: TGTGCCAGCAGGGGACTAGTGGGAGGGAACGAGCAGTACTTC. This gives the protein CASRGLVGGNEQYF.

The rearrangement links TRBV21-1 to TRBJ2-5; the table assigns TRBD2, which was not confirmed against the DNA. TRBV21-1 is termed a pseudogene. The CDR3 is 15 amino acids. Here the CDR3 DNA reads TGTGCCAGCAGCGCCAGGACTAGCGGCCAAGAGACCCAGTACTTC. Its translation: CASSARTSGQETQYF.

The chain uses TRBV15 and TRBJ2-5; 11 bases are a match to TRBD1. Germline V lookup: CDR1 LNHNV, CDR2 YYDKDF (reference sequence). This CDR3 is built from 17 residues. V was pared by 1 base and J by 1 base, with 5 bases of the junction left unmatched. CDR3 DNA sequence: TGTGCCACCAGCAGAGGCTCCGGGACAGGGGGCCAAGAGACCCAGTACTTC. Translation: CATSRGSGTGGQETQYF.

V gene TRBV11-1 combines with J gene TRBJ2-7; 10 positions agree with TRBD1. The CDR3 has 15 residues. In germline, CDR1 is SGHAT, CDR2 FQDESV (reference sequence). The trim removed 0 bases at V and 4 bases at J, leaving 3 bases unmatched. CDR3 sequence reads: CASSLATGQGYEQYF. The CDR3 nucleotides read TGTGCCAGCAGCTTAGCGACGGGACAGGGGTACGAGCAGTACTTC.

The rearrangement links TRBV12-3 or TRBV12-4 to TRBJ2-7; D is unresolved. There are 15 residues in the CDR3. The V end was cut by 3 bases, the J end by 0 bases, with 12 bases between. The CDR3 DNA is TGTGCCAGCAGTTTGGGTACCACGTACTCCTACGAGCAGTACTTC. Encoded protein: CASSLGTTYSYEQYF.

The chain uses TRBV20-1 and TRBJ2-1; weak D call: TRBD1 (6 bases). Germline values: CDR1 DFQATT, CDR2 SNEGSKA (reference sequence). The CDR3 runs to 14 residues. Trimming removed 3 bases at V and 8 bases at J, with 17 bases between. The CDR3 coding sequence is TGCAGTGCTAGCAGGGGTTCCTCGGTCCATGAGCAGTTCTTC. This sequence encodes CSASRGSSVHEQFF.

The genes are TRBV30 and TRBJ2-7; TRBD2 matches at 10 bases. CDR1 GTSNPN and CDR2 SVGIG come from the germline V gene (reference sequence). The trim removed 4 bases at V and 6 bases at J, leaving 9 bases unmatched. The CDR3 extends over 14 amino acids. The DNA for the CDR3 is TGTGCCTGGACGCCGGGACTAGCGTCCCGCGAGCAGTACTTC. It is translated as CAWTPGLASREQYF.

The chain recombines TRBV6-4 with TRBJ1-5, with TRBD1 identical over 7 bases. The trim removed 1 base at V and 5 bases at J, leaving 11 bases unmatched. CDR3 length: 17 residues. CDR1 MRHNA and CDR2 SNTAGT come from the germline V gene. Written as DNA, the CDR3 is TGTGCCAGCAGTGACTATGGACAGGATCTCCGGGATCAGCCCCAGCATTTT. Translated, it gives CASSDYGQDLRDQPQHF.

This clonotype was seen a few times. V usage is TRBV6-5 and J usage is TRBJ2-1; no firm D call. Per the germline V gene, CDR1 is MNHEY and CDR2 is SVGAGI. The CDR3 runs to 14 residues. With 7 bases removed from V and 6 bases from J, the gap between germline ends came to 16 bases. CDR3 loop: CASTRRTSLNEQFF. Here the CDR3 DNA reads TGTGCCAGCACCCGAAGGACGTCCCTCAATGAGCAGTTCTTC.

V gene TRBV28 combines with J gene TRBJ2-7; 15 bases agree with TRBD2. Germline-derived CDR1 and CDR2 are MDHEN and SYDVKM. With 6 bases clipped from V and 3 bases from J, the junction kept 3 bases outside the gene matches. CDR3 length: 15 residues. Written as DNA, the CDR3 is TGTGCCAGCAGGCGGACTAGCGGGAGGGTCTACGAGCAGTACTTC. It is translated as CASRRTSGRVYEQYF.

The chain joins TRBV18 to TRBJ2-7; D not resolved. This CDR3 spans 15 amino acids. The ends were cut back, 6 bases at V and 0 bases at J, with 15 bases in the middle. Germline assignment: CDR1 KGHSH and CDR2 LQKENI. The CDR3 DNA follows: TGTGCCAGCTCCCCGTCCCCTAGGAGCTCCTACGAGCAGTACTTC. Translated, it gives CASSPSPRSSYEQYF.

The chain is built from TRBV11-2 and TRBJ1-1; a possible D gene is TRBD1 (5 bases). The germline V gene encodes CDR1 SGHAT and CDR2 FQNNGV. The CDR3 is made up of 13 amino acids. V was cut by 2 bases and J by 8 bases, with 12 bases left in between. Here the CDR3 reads CASSLWGDGEAFF. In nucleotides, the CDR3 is TGTGCCAGCAGCTTATGGGGGGATGGCGAAGCTTTCTTT.

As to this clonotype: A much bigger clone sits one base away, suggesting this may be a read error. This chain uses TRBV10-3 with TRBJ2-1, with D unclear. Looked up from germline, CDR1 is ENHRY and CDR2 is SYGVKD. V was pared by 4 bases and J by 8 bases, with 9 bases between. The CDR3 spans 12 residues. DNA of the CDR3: TGTGCCATCAGTGGGCGGCCGGATGAGCAGTTCTTC. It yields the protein CAISGRPDEQFF.

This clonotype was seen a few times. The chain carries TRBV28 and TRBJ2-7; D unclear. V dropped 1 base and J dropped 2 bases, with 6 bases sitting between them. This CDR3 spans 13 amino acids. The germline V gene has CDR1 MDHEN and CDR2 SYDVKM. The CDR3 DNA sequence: TGTGCCAGCAGTTTATTTAGGGCCTACGAGCAGTACTTC. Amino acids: CASSLFRAYEQYF.

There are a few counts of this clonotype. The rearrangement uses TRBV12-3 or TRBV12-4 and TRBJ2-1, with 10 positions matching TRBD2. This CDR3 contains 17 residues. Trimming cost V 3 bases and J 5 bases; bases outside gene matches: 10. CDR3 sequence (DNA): TGTGCCAGCAGTTTCATTCCGGGACTAGCGCATCACAATGAGCAGTTCTTC. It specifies CASSFIPGLAHHNEQFF.

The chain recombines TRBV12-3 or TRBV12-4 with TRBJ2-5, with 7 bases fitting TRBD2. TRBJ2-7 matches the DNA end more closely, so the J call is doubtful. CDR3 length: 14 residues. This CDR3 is CASSFRRLALEQYF. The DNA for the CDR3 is TGTGCCAGCAGTTTTCGGAGACTAGCTCTCGAGCAGTACTTC.

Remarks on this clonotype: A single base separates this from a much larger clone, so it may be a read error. The CDR3 loop is CSVGGSAGLRETQYF. DNA for the CDR3: TGCAGCGTTGGTGGGTCGGCGGGCTTACGAGAGACCCAGTACTTC. The chain employs TRBV29-1 and TRBJ2-5; tentative D call: TRBD2 (5 bases). Germline CDR1 reads SQVTM; CDR2 reads ANQGSEA. Trimming removed 4 bases from V and 4 bases from J, with 19 bases in between. The CDR3 is 15 residues long.

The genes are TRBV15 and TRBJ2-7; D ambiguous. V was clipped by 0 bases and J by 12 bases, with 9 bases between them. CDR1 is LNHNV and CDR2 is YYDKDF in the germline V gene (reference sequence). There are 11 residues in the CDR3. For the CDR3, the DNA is TGTGCCACCAGCAGAGATCGACGCCTGTACTTC. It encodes CATSRDRRLYF.

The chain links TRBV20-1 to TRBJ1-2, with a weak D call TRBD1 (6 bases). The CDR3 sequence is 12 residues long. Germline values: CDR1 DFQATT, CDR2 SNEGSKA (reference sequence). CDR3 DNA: TGCAGGACTACTGGGACAACAGGAGGCTACACCTTC. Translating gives CRTTGTTGGYTF.